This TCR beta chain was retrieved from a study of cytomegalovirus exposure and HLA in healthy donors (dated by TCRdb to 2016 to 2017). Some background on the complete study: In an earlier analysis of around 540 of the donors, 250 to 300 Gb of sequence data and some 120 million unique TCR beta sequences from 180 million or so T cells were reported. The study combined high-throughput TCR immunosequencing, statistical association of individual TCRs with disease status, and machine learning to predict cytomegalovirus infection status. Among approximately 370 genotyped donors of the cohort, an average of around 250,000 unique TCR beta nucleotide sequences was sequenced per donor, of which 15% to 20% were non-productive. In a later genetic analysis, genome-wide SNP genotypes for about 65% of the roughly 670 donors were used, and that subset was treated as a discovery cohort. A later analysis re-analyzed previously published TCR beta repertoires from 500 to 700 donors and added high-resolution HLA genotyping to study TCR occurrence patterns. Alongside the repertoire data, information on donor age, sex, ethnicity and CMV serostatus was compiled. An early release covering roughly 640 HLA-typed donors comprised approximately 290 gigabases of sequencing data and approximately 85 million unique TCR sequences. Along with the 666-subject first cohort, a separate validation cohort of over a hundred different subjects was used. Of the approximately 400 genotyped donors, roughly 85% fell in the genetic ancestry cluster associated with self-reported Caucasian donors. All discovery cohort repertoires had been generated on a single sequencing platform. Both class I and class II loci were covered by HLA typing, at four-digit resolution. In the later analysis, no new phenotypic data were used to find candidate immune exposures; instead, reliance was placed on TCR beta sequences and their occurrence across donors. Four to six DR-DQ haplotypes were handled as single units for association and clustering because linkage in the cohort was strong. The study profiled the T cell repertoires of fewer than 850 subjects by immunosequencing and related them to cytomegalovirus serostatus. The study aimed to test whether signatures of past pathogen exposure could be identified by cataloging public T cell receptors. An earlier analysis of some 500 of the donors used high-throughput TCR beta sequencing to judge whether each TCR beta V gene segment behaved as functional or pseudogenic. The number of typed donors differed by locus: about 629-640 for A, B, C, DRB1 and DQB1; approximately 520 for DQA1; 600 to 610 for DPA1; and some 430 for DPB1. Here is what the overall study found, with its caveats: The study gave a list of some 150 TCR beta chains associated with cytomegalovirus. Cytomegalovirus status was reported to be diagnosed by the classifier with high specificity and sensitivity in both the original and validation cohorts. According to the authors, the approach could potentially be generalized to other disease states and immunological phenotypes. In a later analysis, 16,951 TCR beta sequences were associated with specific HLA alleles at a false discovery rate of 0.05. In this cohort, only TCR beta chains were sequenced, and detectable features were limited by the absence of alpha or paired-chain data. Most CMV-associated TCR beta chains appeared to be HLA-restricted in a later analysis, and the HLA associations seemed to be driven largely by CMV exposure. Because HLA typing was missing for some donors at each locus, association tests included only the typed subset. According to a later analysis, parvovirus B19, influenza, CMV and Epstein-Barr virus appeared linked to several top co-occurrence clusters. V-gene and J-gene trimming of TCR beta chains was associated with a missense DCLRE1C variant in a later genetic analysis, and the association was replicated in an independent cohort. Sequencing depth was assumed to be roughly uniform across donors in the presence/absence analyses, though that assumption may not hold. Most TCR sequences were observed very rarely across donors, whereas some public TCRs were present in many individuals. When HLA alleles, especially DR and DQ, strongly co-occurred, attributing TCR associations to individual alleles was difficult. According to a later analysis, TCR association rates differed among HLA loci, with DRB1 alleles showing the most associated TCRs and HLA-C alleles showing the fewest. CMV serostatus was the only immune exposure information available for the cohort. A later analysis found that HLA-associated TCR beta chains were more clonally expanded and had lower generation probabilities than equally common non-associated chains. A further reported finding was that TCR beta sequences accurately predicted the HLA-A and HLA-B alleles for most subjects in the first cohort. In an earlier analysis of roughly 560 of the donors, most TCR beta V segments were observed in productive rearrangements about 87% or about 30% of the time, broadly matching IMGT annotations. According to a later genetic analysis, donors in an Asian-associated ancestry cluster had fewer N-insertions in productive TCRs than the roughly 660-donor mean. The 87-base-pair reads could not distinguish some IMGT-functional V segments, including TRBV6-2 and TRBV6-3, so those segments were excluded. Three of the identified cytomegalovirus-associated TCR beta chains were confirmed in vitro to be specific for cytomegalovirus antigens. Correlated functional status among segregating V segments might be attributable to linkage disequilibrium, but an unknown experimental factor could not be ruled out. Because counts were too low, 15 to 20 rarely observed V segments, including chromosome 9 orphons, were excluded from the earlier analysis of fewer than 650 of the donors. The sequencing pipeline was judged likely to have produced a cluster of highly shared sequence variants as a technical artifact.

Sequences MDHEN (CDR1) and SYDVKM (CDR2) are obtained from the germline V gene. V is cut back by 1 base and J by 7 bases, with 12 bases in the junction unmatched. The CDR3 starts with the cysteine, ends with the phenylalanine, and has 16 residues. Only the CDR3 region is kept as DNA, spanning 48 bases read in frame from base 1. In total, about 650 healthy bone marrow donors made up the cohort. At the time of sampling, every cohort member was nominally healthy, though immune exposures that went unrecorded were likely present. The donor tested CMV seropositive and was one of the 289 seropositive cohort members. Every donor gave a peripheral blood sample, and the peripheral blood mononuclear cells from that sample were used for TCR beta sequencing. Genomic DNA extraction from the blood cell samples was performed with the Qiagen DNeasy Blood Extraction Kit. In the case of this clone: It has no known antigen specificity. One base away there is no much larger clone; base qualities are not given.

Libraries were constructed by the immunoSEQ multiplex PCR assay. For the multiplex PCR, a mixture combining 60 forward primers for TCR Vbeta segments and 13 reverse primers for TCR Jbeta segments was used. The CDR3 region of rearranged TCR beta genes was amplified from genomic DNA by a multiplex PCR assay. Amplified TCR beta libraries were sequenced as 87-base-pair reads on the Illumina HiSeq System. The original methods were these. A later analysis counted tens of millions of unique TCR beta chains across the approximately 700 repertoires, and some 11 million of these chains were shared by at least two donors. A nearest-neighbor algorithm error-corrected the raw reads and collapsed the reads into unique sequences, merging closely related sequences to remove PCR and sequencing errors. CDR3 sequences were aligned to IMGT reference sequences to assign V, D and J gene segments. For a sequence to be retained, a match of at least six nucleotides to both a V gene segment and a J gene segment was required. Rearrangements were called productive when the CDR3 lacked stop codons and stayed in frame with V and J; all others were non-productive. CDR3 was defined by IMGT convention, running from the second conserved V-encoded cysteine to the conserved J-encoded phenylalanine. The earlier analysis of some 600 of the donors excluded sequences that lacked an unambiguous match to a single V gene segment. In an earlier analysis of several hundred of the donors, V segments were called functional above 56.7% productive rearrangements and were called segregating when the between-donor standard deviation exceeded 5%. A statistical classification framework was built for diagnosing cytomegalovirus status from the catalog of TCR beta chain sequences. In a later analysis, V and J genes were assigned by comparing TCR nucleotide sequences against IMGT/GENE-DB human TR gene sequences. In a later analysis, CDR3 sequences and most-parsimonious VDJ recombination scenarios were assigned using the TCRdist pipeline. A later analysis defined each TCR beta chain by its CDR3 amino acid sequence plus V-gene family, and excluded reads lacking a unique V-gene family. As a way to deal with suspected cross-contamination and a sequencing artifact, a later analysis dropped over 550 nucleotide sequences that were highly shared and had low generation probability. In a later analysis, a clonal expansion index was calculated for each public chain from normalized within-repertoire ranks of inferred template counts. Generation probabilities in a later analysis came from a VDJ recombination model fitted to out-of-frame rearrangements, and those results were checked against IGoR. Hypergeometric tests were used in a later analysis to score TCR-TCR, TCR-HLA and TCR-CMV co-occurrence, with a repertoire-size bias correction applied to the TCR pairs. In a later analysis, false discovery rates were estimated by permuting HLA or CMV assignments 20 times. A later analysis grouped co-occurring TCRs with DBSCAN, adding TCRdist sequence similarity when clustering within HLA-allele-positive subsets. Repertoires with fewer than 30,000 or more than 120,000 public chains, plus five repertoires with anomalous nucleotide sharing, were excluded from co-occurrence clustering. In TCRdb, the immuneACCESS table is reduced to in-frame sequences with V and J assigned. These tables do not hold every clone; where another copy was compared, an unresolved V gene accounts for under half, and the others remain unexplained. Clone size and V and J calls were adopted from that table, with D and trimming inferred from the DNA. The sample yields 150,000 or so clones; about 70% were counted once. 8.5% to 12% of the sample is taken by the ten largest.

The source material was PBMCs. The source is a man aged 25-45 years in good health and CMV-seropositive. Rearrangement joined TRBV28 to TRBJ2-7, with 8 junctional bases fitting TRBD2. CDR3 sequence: CASSLYSGGFSREQYF. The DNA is TGTGCCAGCAGTTTATATTCGGGAGGGTTCTCACGGGAGCAGTACTTC.